The TCR beta chain described here comes from a study of T cells in Graves' hyperthyroidism and ophthalmopathy. A few counts support this clonotype. Germline-derived CDR1 and CDR2 are MNHNS and SASEGT. The length of the CDR3 is 15 residues. J gave up 9 bases and V 6 bases, and 14 bases lay outside the gene matches. Amplification of TCR beta CDR3 regions used RNA as the template. Using the HTBI primer set, a first-round RT-PCR was run on the TCR CDR3. TCRdb independently ran MiXCR on the multiplex PCR reads; one entry per CDR3 protein. The data show 250,000 to 300,000 distinct CDR3 sequences, about 19% seen once.

Sequencing input: blood. The TCR was taken from a man in his fifties with Graves' ophthalmopathy. The V gene is TRBV6-1, the J gene TRBJ2-4; 7 nucleotides line up with TRBD2. In nucleotides, the CDR3 is TGTGCCAGCAGCCTCCCCGCTCCGGGGGGAGTCATTCAGTACTTC. This gives the protein CASSLPAPGGVIQYF.